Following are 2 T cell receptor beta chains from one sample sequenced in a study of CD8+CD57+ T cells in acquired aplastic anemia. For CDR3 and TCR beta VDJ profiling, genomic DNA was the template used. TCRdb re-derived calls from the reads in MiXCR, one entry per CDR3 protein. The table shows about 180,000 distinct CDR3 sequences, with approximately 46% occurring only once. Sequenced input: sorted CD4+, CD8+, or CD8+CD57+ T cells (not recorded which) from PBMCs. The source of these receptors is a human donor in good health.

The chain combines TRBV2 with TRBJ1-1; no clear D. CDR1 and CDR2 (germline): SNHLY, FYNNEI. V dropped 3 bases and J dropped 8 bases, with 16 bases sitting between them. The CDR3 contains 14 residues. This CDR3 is CASSDPDMSTEAFF. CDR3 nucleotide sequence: TGTGCCAGCAGTGACCCAGATATGAGTACCGAAGCTTTCTTT.

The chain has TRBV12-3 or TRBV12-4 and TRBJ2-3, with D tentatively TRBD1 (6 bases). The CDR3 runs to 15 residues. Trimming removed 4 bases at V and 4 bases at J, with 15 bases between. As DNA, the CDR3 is TGTGCCAGCAGTTCCAAACAGGGTGGCTCAGATACGCAGTATTTT. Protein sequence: CASSSKQGGSDTQYF.